This T cell receptor (beta chain) was observed in a study of sequential checkpoint blockade in melanoma. The assay was immunoSEQ multiplex PCR, and TCRdb's table has in-frame clones only and misses some. The sample has 7,000 to 10,000 clones, roughly three fifths seen once. Within the sample, this clone is medium-sized. Additional DNA sequences in this sample encode the identical CDR3. Germline values: CDR1 MDHEN, CDR2 SYDVKM. Trimming cost V 3 bases and J 1 base; bases outside gene matches: 1. The CDR3 covers 14 residues. As to treatment: randomized to nivolumab then ipilimumab (arm A) or the reverse (arm B).

The chain links TRBV28 to TRBJ2-3, with 7 bases lining up with TRBD2. The clonotype originates from a human patient with melanoma. Some clones in this sample may be carry-over from other donors' samples. Sequencing was performed on CD8+ T cells sorted from blood (inferred from file names), taken from a patient given nivolumab and ipilimumab in sequence. The chain's CDR3 is CASSFLAGTDTQYF. In DNA, the CDR3 is TGTGCCAGCAGTTTTCTAGCGGGCACAGATACGCAGTATTTT.